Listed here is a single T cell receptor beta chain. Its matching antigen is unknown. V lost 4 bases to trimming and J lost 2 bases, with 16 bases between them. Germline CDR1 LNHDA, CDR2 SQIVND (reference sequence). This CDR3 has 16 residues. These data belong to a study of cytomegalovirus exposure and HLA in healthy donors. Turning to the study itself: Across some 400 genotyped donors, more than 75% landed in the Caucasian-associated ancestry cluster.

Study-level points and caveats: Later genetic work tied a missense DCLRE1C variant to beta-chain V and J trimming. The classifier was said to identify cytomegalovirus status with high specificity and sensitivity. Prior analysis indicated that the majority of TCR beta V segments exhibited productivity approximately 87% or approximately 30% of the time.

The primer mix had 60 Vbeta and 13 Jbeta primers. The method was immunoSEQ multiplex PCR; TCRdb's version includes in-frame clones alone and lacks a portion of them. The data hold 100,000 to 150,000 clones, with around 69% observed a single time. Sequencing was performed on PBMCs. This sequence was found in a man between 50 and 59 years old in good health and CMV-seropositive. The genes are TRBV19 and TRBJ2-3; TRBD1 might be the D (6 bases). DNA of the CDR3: TGTGCCAGTAGTACACTGACCGGGACATACACAGATACGCAGTATTTT. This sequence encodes CASSTLTGTYTDTQYF.